This T cell receptor (beta chain) appears in the sequencing data of a study of shared clonotypes between healthy human individuals. Study-wide context: Each donor contributed plates that comprised three CD4 naive, three CD4 memory, two CD8 naive and one CD8 memory. Overall study results and limits: Relative to memory subsets, naive subsets generally showed larger estimated richness.

The CDR3 loop spans 16 amino acids. V lost 4 bases and J lost 4; bases outside the gene matches: 12. The germline V gene encodes CDR1 MDHEN and CDR2 SYDVKM. Naive CD8 populations comprised CD45RO-negative cells positively selected for CCR7, excluding terminally differentiated effector memory CD45RA+ cells. The method was immunoSEQ multiplex PCR; TCRdb's version includes in-frame clones alone and lacks a portion of them. The data show roughly 2.1 million clones, 85% to 95% seen once. Points on this clone: As yet, its antigen is unknown.

The rearrangement uses TRBV28 and TRBJ1-2; 7 bases fit TRBD1. The sequenced sample was naive CD8+ T cells from PBMCs. The sequence was collected from a young man in good health. Some clones in this sample may be carry-over from other donors' samples. This chain's CDR3 is CASSSPLRDRIYGYTF. The DNA for the CDR3 is TGTGCCAGCAGTTCCCCCCTCCGGGACAGAATCTATGGCTACACCTTC.